These T cell receptor beta chains were read from a single sample in a study of control samples from healthy donors and cancer patients. Clones were read by immunoSEQ multiplex PCR, and TCRdb kept only the in-frame ones, dropping some. The table lists some 65,000 clones, over 65% of them singletons. Sequenced material: PBMCs. These receptors all stem from a woman in her 50s with lung cancer. CDR3s include the opening cysteine and the closing phenylalanine or tryptophan. D genes are given only for firm matches. Clone size appears in some rows only: once, few, many, or a class for an expanded clone.

d_call: -; v_call: TRBV6-2/TRBV6-3; clone_size: -; j_call: TRBJ1-5; cdr3_nt: TGTGCCAGCAGTACTCCGGGACTGAGCAATCAGCCCCAGCATTTT; cdr3_aa: CASSTPGLSNQPQHF
d_call: -; v_call: TRBV15; clone_size: -; j_call: TRBJ1-1; cdr3_nt: TGTGCCACCAGCGCTCGCACTGAAGCTTTCTTT; cdr3_aa: CATSARTEAFF
d_call: -; v_call: TRBV2; clone_size: -; j_call: TRBJ1-1; cdr3_nt: TGTGCCAGCAGTAAAGACAGGAACACTGAAGCTTTCTTT; cdr3_aa: CASSKDRNTEAFF
d_call: -; v_call: TRBV7-2; clone_size: -; j_call: TRBJ1-3; cdr3_nt: TGTGCCAGCAGCTTTGATGGGTCTGGAAACACCATATATTTT; cdr3_aa: CASSFDGSGNTIYF
d_call: TRBD2; v_call: TRBV18; clone_size: -; j_call: TRBJ2-5; cdr3_nt: TGTGCCAGCTCATCCCGGACTAGGGGCGAGACCCAGTACTTC; cdr3_aa: CASSSRTRGETQYF
d_call: -; v_call: TRBV5-4; clone_size: -; j_call: TRBJ2-3; cdr3_nt: TGTGCCAGCAGCCTTCCCCTACTAGGACGCCTACCTAGCACAGATACGCAGTATTTT; cdr3_aa: CASSLPLLGRLPSTDTQYF
d_call: -; v_call: TRBV6-5; clone_size: -; j_call: TRBJ1-5; cdr3_nt: TGTGCCAGCAGTTACGTAATACCAGGGGGCAATCAGCCCCAGCATTTT; cdr3_aa: CASSYVIPGGNQPQHF
d_call: TRBD1; v_call: TRBV7-2; clone_size: once; j_call: TRBJ1-2; cdr3_nt: TGTGCCAGCAGCTTAGTCGGGGACAGCAAGACCTATGGCTACACCTTC; cdr3_aa: CASSLVGDSKTYGYTF
d_call: -; v_call: TRBV29-1; clone_size: -; j_call: TRBJ2-7; cdr3_nt: TGCAGCGTGCAAGGACAGCGAGCTACTTACGAGCAGTACTTC; cdr3_aa: CSVQGQRATYEQYF
d_call: -; v_call: TRBV11-3; clone_size: -; j_call: TRBJ2-2; cdr3_nt: TGTGCCAGCGGAACAGGGACACCCAACACCGGGGAGCTGTTTTTT; cdr3_aa: CASGTGTPNTGELFF
d_call: TRBD2; v_call: TRBV14; clone_size: -; j_call: TRBJ2-2; cdr3_nt: TGTGCCAGCAGCCCCCGTTCTATAGCGGGAGTTACCGGGGAGCTGTTTTTT; cdr3_aa: CASSPRSIAGVTGELFF
d_call: -; v_call: TRBV18; clone_size: -; j_call: TRBJ1-1; cdr3_nt: TGTGCCAGCTCCCATACAGGTGAGGACACTGAAGCTTTCTTT; cdr3_aa: CASSHTGEDTEAFF
d_call: TRBD1; v_call: TRBV7-6; clone_size: -; j_call: TRBJ1-2; cdr3_nt: TGTGCCAGCAGCCCAAGTCCCGGGACAGGGGAGGAAGCCTACACCTTC; cdr3_aa: CASSPSPGTGEEAYTF
d_call: TRBD1; v_call: TRBV18; clone_size: -; j_call: TRBJ2-2; cdr3_nt: TGTGCCAGCTCACGACAGGGTATGAACACCGGGGAGCTGTTTTTT; cdr3_aa: CASSRQGMNTGELFF
d_call: -; v_call: TRBV7-9; clone_size: -; j_call: TRBJ1-2; cdr3_nt: TGTGCCAGCAGCTTAGGACAGTGGTCTGGCTACACCTTC; cdr3_aa: CASSLGQWSGYTF
d_call: TRBD2; v_call: TRBV5-4; clone_size: -; j_call: TRBJ2-1; cdr3_nt: TGTGCCAGCAGCTCCCGAGTAGCGGGGATATACAATGAGCAGTTCTTC; cdr3_aa: CASSSRVAGIYNEQFF
d_call: TRBD1; v_call: TRBV4-2; clone_size: -; j_call: TRBJ1-6; cdr3_nt: TGTGCCAGCAGCCAGGACAGGGCTGAAGTTAATTCACCCCTCCACTTT; cdr3_aa: CASSQDRAEVNSPLHF
d_call: TRBD2; v_call: TRBV5-4; clone_size: -; j_call: TRBJ2-3; cdr3_nt: TGTGCCAGCAGCTTGGAGCGGGGGGGCGATACGCAGTATTTT; cdr3_aa: CASSLERGGDTQYF
d_call: -; v_call: TRBV11-1; clone_size: -; j_call: TRBJ2-1; cdr3_nt: TGTGCCAGCAGCTTAAGAGGAGCGGTGCAGTACAATGAGCAGTTCTTC; cdr3_aa: CASSLRGAVQYNEQFF
d_call: -; v_call: TRBV7-9; clone_size: -; j_call: TRBJ1-6; cdr3_nt: TGTGCCAGCAGCTTATCGGGAGGATCTGGCAATTCACCCCTCCACTTT; cdr3_aa: CASSLSGGSGNSPLHF
d_call: -; v_call: TRBV15; clone_size: -; j_call: TRBJ1-2; cdr3_nt: TGTGCCACCAGCAGAGTAGTAAGGGAGACGAAGGGCTACACCTTC; cdr3_aa: CATSRVVRETKGYTF
d_call: TRBD2; v_call: TRBV4-2; clone_size: -; j_call: TRBJ2-7; cdr3_nt: TGTGCCAGCAGCCAAGAAACTAGCGCACCCTACGAGCAGTACTTC; cdr3_aa: CASSQETSAPYEQYF
d_call: TRBD1; v_call: TRBV5-5; clone_size: -; j_call: TRBJ2-3; cdr3_nt: TGTGCCAGCAGTTTCGGCCGGACAGGGGGTGATACGCAGTATTTT; cdr3_aa: CASSFGRTGGDTQYF
d_call: -; v_call: TRBV6-5; clone_size: -; j_call: TRBJ1-1; cdr3_nt: TGTGCCTCCCTCCAGGTTGGTGTCGCTGAAGCTTTCTTT; cdr3_aa: CASLQVGVAEAFF
d_call: -; v_call: TRBV14; clone_size: once; j_call: TRBJ1-2; cdr3_nt: TGTGCCAGCAGCCAAGATGGCAGGGAAGATGGCTACACCTTC; cdr3_aa: CASSQDGREDGYTF
d_call: TRBD2; v_call: TRBV6-5; clone_size: -; j_call: TRBJ2-7; cdr3_nt: TGTGCCAGCAGTTGGGTCGGGGGGGGCTATTACGAGCAGTACTTC; cdr3_aa: CASSWVGGGYYEQYF
d_call: TRBD1; v_call: TRBV9; clone_size: -; j_call: TRBJ1-6; cdr3_nt: TGTGCCAGCAGCTCCCGGACAGGGGATAATTCACCCCTCCACTTT; cdr3_aa: CASSSRTGDNSPLHF
d_call: TRBD1; v_call: TRBV5-6; clone_size: -; j_call: TRBJ1-5; cdr3_nt: TGTGCCAGCAGCGAAGACAGGGACCCCAATCAGCCCCAGCATTTT; cdr3_aa: CASSEDRDPNQPQHF
d_call: TRBD1; v_call: TRBV6-2/TRBV6-3; clone_size: -; j_call: TRBJ1-1; cdr3_nt: TGTGCCAGCAGTTTACAGGGGGCGAGAGGTGAAGCTTTCTTT; cdr3_aa: CASSLQGARGEAFF
d_call: TRBD1; v_call: TRBV5-4; clone_size: -; j_call: TRBJ1-3; cdr3_nt: TGTGCCAGCAGCCCTGGGATTACTCAGGGGGCGGGAGGAAACACCATATATTTT; cdr3_aa: CASSPGITQGAGGNTIYF
d_call: -; v_call: TRBV6-2/TRBV6-3; clone_size: -; j_call: TRBJ2-5; cdr3_nt: TGTGCCAGCAGCCTCGGACGGACCCGGTACCAAGAGACCCAGTACTTC; cdr3_aa: CASSLGRTRYQETQYF
d_call: TRBD1; v_call: TRBV5-8; clone_size: -; j_call: TRBJ1-4; cdr3_nt: TGTGCCAGCAGCCCTGGCGGTTTTCCGGGACAGGGGGTAGAAAAACTGTTTTTT; cdr3_aa: CASSPGGFPGQGVEKLFF
d_call: -; v_call: TRBV19; clone_size: -; j_call: TRBJ2-6; cdr3_nt: TGTGCCAGTAGTCACCCAGGGGGGGCCAACGTCCTGACTTTC; cdr3_aa: CASSHPGGANVLTF
d_call: -; v_call: TRBV19; clone_size: -; j_call: TRBJ1-3; cdr3_nt: TGTGCCAGTAGTTTCCGGGGCCTCGGCGTGGACACCATATATTTT; cdr3_aa: CASSFRGLGVDTIYF
d_call: -; v_call: TRBV29-1; clone_size: -; j_call: TRBJ1-4; cdr3_nt: TGCAGCGTTGTTGGGGATGAAAAACTGTTTTTT; cdr3_aa: CSVVGDEKLFF
d_call: -; v_call: TRBV5-1; clone_size: -; j_call: TRBJ2-5; cdr3_nt: TGCGCCAGCAGCTTCCGACTGGAAGAGACCCAGTACTTC; cdr3_aa: CASSFRLEETQYF
d_call: -; v_call: TRBV2; clone_size: -; j_call: TRBJ1-2; cdr3_nt: TGTGCCAGCCCACTAAACTATGGCTACACCTTC; cdr3_aa: CASPLNYGYTF
d_call: -; v_call: TRBV4-1; clone_size: -; j_call: TRBJ1-5; cdr3_nt: TGCGCCAGCAGCCAACGACTAAATCAGCCCCAGCATTTT; cdr3_aa: CASSQRLNQPQHF
d_call: TRBD1; v_call: TRBV24-1; clone_size: -; j_call: TRBJ2-5; cdr3_nt: TGTGCCACCAGTGATTTAAACAGGGGAGAGACCCAGTACTTC; cdr3_aa: CATSDLNRGETQYF
d_call: -; v_call: TRBV30; clone_size: -; j_call: TRBJ1-4; cdr3_nt: TGTGCCTGGAGTGTACGGAGAGGGGAGGAACTGTTTTTT; cdr3_aa: CAWSVRRGEELFF
d_call: TRBD1; v_call: TRBV27; clone_size: -; j_call: TRBJ1-2; cdr3_nt: TGTGCCAGCAGACGCCAGGGGGCCTATGGCTACACCTTC; cdr3_aa: CASRRQGAYGYTF
d_call: -; v_call: TRBV7-3; clone_size: once; j_call: TRBJ1-1; cdr3_nt: TGTGCCAGCAGCTTAACCCACGGGGGGGTTGTTCGGGCTTTCTTT; cdr3_aa: CASSLTHGGVVRAFF
d_call: -; v_call: TRBV4-3; clone_size: once; j_call: TRBJ1-2; cdr3_nt: TGCGCCAGCAGAGGGACACCGGGAGGCTACACCTTC; cdr3_aa: CASRGTPGGYTF
d_call: -; v_call: TRBV24-1; clone_size: -; j_call: TRBJ2-1; cdr3_nt: TGTGCCACCAGTGATTTGCCAAGGGGAACCAATGAGCAGTTCTTC; cdr3_aa: CATSDLPRGTNEQFF
d_call: -; v_call: TRBV11-3; clone_size: -; j_call: TRBJ2-2; cdr3_nt: TGTGCCAGCAGCTTAGGACAGTACACCGGGGAGCTGTTTTTT; cdr3_aa: CASSLGQYTGELFF
d_call: -; v_call: TRBV6-2/TRBV6-3; clone_size: few; j_call: TRBJ1-2; cdr3_nt: TGTGCCAGCAGTTACTCGGAGGATCCTAACTATGGCTACACCTTC; cdr3_aa: CASSYSEDPNYGYTF
d_call: -; v_call: TRBV14; clone_size: -; j_call: TRBJ2-2; cdr3_nt: TGTGCCAGCAGCCAAGCTAGGGGACGGACCGGGGAGCTGTTTTTT; cdr3_aa: CASSQARGRTGELFF
d_call: -; v_call: TRBV5-1; clone_size: -; j_call: TRBJ2-2; cdr3_nt: TGCGCCAGCAGCTTGGCCCAGGGCCGGGGGGAGCTGTTTTTT; cdr3_aa: CASSLAQGRGELFF
d_call: TRBD1; v_call: TRBV27; clone_size: -; j_call: TRBJ1-4; cdr3_nt: TGTGCCAGCAGTCTCCTACAGGGGATAACTGAAAAACTGTTTTTT; cdr3_aa: CASSLLQGITEKLFF
d_call: -; v_call: TRBV3-1/TRBV3-2; clone_size: -; j_call: TRBJ2-5; cdr3_nt: TGTGCCAGCAGCCAAGTTAGAGGGGGGGAGACCCAGTACTTC; cdr3_aa: CASSQVRGGETQYF